This T cell receptor (beta chain) originates from a study of blood T cell repertoires in COVID-19. About the research overall: There were acute and convalescent COVID-19 samples, and they came from the United States, Italy and Spain. In each case, the material was cDNA or gDNA derived from T cells, B-cell-depleted T cells, or PBMCs.

As regards this clone: The sample carries other DNA sequences with the same CDR3.

Authors' processing steps: Reference gene primer amplification in the assay estimated nucleated cell counts. Profiling relied on immunoSEQ multiplex PCR, and the TCRdb table lists in-frame clones only, not all of them. The V and J calls and the clone size are those of that table, but D and trimming were determined from the DNA. The data contain fewer than 350,000 clones, roughly 88% of them singletons. Trimming shortened V by 0 bases and J by 2 bases, and 8 bases separated the two germline ends. Germline V gives CDR1 SGDLS, CDR2 YYNGEE. The CDR3 runs to 15 residues. This TCR came from a woman between 40 and 55 years old with acute COVID-19. The specimen sequenced was PBMCs or T cells enriched from blood (not recorded which). The genes are TRBV9 and TRBJ2-2, with D possibly matching TRBD2 (5 bases). The CDR3 DNA reads TGTGCCAGCAGCGTAGCGGGGAGTAACACCGGGGAGCTGTTTTTT. It yields the protein CASSVAGSNTGELFF.